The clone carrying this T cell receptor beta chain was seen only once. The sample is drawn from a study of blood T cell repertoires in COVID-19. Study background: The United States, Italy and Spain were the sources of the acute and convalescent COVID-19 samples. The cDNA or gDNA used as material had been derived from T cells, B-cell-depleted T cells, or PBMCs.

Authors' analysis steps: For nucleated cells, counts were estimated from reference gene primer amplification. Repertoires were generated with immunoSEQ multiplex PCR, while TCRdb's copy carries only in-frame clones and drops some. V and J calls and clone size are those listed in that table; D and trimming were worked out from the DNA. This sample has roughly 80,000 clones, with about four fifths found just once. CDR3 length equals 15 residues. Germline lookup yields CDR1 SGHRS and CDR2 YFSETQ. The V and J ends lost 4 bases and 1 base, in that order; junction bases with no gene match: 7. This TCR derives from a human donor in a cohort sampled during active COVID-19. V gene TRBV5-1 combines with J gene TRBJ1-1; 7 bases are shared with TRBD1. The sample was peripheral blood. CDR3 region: CASSGSTGENTEAFF. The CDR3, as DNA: TGCGCCAGCAGCGGATCCACAGGGGAGAACACTGAAGCTTTCTTT. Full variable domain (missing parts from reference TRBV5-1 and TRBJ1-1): KAGVTQTPRYLIKTRGQQVTLSCSPISGHRSVSWYQQTPGQGLQFLFEYFSETQRNKGNFPGRFSGRQFSNSRSEMNVSTLELGDSALYLCASSGSTGENTEAFFGQGTRLTVV.